The 18 T cell receptor beta chains given below trace back to one sample, sequenced in a study of cytomegalovirus exposure and HLA in healthy donors. With 60 Vbeta and 13 Jbeta primers, the PCR was carried out. The data were produced by immunoSEQ multiplex PCR, yet TCRdb's version contains in-frame clones alone and is incomplete. The sample table sets out 55,000 to 75,000 clones. The sequenced sample consisted of PBMCs. Every receptor here comes from a woman aged 25 to 39 in good health and CMV-seronegative.

The V and J genes are TRBV6-6 and TRBJ2-1; TRBD1 agrees at 9 bases. Germline CDR1 and CDR2: MNHNY and SVGAGI (reference sequence). Trimming cost V 6 bases and J 5 bases; bases outside gene matches: 5. There are 14 residues in the CDR3. The CDR3 loop reads CASSRDRVNNEQFF. CDR3 nucleotides: TGTGCCAGCAGCCGGGACAGGGTCAACAATGAGCAGTTCTTC.

This sequence joins TRBV7-8 and TRBJ2-2; a possible D gene is TRBD2 (5 bases). Trimming left V 3 bases short and J 8 bases short, with 16 bases between. The length of the CDR3 is 15 residues. Germline V gene data show CDR1 as SGHVS and CDR2 as FQNEAQ. The CDR3 sequence: CASSFLTPGSGELFF. For the CDR3, the DNA is TGTGCCAGCAGCTTCTTAACCCCGGGGTCGGGGGAGCTGTTTTTT.

The chain uses TRBV30 and TRBJ1-6; D remains unclear. Germline CDR1 reads GTSNPN; CDR2 reads SVGIG (reference sequence). V shed 4 bases and J shed 7 bases, with 14 bases lying between them. CDR3 length: 14 residues. Here the CDR3 reads CAWIDTGRNSPLHF. The DNA of the CDR3 is TGTGCCTGGATTGACACCGGGAGGAATTCACCCCTCCACTTT.

This chain's CDR3 is CAWTSHGYPNTEAFF. DNA for the CDR3: TGTGCCTGGACCTCTCACGGTTACCCGAACACTGAAGCTTTCTTT. This chain links TRBV30 with TRBJ1-1, with D uncertain. Trimming left V 4 bases short and J 1 base short, with 16 bases between. Germline-derived CDR1 and CDR2 are GTSNPN and SVGIG (reference sequence). The CDR3 has 15 amino acids.

About this clone itself: A read error may account for a junction end that differs from germline. The genes are TRBV4-2 and TRBJ2-3, with D possibly being TRBD2 (7 bases). Germline assignment: CDR1 LGHNA and CDR2 YNFKEQ. The CDR3 covers 16 residues. The CDR3 DNA reads as TGTGCCAGCAGCCTAGGGGGAGCGGGGAACACAGATAAGCAGTATTTT. As protein: CASSLGGAGNTDKQYF.

The gene calls are TRBV30 and TRBJ2-7; TRBD1 matches 10 bases. V shed 1 base and J 3 bases; nucleotides not matched to a gene: 6. Germline V gene sequence: CDR1 GTSNPN, CDR2 SVGIG (reference sequence). The CDR3 runs to 15 residues. CDR3 loop: CAWSALGQGSYEQYF. The CDR3 DNA follows: TGTGCCTGGAGTGCACTGGGACAGGGGAGCTACGAGCAGTACTTC.

The chain joins TRBV7-9 to TRBJ2-7; 9 bases line up with TRBD1. CDR3 length equals 16 residues. J lost 6 bases, V lost 5 bases, and 14 bases had no gene match. Germline values: CDR1 SEHNR, CDR2 FQNEAQ (reference sequence). CDR3 DNA: TGTGCCAGCAGCAGAGGGAGGGGACAGGGTTTAAGCGAGCAGTACTTC. It is translated as CASSRGRGQGLSEQYF.

The DNA of the CDR3 is TGTGCCAGTACAGCTTGGAGGCTGAGCTCCTACGAGCAGTACTTC. As protein: CASTAWRLSSYEQYF. The chain joins TRBV28 to TRBJ2-7; D is perhaps TRBD2 (5 bases). V shed 9 bases and J shed 0 bases, with 18 bases lying between them. The CDR3 totals 15 residues. The germline gives CDR1 MDHEN, CDR2 SYDVKM.

This chain joins TRBV30 and TRBJ2-7; 9 nucleotides match TRBD1. The CDR3 has 12 residues. The germline gives CDR1 GTSNPN, CDR2 SVGIG (reference sequence). The V segment lost 7 bases and the J segment 6 bases; nucleotides outside the gene matches: 7. CDR3 nucleotide sequence: TGTGCCTCGCAGACAGGGGGGGGCGAGCAGTACTTC. It encodes CASQTGGGEQYF.

The genes are TRBV6-6 and TRBJ2-3, with TRBD2 as a possible D gene (5 bases). Germline values: CDR1 MNHNY, CDR2 SVGAGI (reference sequence). V shed 11 bases and J shed 3 bases, with 15 bases lying between them. The CDR3 totals 13 residues. The CDR3 bases are TGTGCCCATGGACTTCGGGAAACAGATACGCAGTATTTT. Encoded protein: CAHGLRETDTQYF.

V and J are TRBV7-3 and TRBJ1-6, with a tentative D call TRBD1 (6 bases). Per the germline V gene, CDR1 is SGHTA and CDR2 is FQGTGA. V was cut by 5 bases and J by 13 bases, with 15 bases left in between. The CDR3 is 13 residues long. The CDR3: CASSLNLQGPLHF. The CDR3, as DNA: TGTGCCAGCAGCCTGAACTTACAGGGCCCCCTCCACTTT.

This rearrangement joins TRBV4-3 to TRBJ1-2; a weak D match, TRBD1 (6 bases). The CDR3 length is 16 residues. V lost 0 bases and J 3 bases, leaving 14 bases between the germline ends. The germline gives CDR1 LGHNA, CDR2 YSLEER. Here the CDR3 reads CASSQEIQQGYYGYTF. CDR3 sequence (DNA): TGCGCCAGCAGCCAAGAGATCCAACAGGGCTACTATGGCTACACCTTC.

The V and J genes are TRBV19 and TRBJ1-1, with 7 bases aligning to TRBD1. V was clipped by 5 bases and J by 1 base; unmatched bases: 10. The CDR3 has 16 amino acids. Looked up from germline, CDR1 is LNHDA and CDR2 is SQIVND (reference sequence). The CDR3 sequence is CASSLRQGESNTEAFF. The CDR3 DNA is TGTGCCAGTAGTCTTCGACAGGGAGAGTCGAACACTGAAGCTTTCTTT.

J is TRBJ1-5 and V is TRBV4-2; 7 bases map to TRBD1. CDR3 size: 16 residues. The germline V gene has CDR1 LGHNA and CDR2 YNFKEQ. The junction had 7 bases not matched to a gene; V was cut back by 1 base and J by 4 bases. The CDR3 reads CASSQGDRAGNQPQHF. In nucleotides, the CDR3 is TGTGCCAGCAGCCAAGGAGACAGGGCCGGGAATCAGCCCCAGCATTTT.

This sequence joins TRBV30 and TRBJ1-5; TRBD1 agrees at 9 bases. Germline lookup yields CDR1 GTSNPN and CDR2 SVGIG (reference sequence). The CDR3 extends over 15 amino acids. V lost 2 bases, J lost 3 bases, and 5 bases stayed unmatched. This chain's CDR3 is CAWSRQGGNNQPQHF. The CDR3 region has the DNA TGTGCCTGGAGTAGACAGGGGGGGAACAATCAGCCCCAGCATTTT.

The gene calls are TRBV5-6 and TRBJ1-3; D might be TRBD1 (5 bases). Trimming took 6 bases from V and 4 from J, leaving 14 bases between them. CDR1 is SGHDT and CDR2 is YYEEEE in the germline V gene. CDR3 length: 14 amino acids. The CDR3 sequence: CASTLSGWGNTIYF. CDR3 nucleotides: TGTGCCAGCACCCTTTCAGGGTGGGGAAACACCATATATTTT.

The chain joins TRBV7-9 to TRBJ2-1; 7 nucleotides match TRBD2. J was trimmed by 10 bases and V by 5 bases; bases with no gene match: 11. CDR1 and CDR2 (germline): SEHNR, FQNEAQ (reference sequence). CDR3 size: 14 residues. The DNA of the CDR3 is TGTGCCAGCAGCCTCGGGTCCCCGGGGGGAGAGCAGTTCTTC. Amino acid sequence: CASSLGSPGGEQFF.

The chain combines TRBV19 with TRBJ2-7, with TRBD2 matching 7 bases. The CDR3 sequence is 15 residues long. The V gene's germline CDR1 is LNHDA and CDR2 SQIVND (reference sequence). The junction had 7 bases not matched to a gene; V was cut back by 5 bases and J by 0 bases. CDR3 residues: CASSLLARSSYEQYF. CDR3 DNA sequence: TGTGCCAGTAGTTTACTAGCGCGGAGCTCCTACGAGCAGTACTTC.